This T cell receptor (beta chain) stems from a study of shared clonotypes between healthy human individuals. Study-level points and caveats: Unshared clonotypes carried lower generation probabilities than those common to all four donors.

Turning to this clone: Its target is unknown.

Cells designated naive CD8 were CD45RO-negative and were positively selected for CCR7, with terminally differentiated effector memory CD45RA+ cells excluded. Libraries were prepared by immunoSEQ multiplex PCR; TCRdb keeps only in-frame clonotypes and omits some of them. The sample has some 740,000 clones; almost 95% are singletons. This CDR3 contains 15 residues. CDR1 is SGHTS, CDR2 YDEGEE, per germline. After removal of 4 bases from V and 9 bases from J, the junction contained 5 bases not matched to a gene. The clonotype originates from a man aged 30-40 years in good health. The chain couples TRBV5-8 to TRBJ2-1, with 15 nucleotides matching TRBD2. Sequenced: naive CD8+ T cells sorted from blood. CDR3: CASSPGLAGGGEQFF. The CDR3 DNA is TGTGCCAGCAGCCCAGGACTAGCGGGAGGGGGTGAGCAGTTCTTC.